Listed below are T cell receptor beta chains from one sample, sequenced in a study of T cells in Graves' hyperthyroidism and ophthalmopathy. TCRdb fed the multiplex PCR reads into MiXCR, producing one record per CDR3 protein. The sample lists hundreds of thousands of distinct CDR3 sequences; 46% were seen once. What was sequenced was peripheral blood or thyroid tissue (not recorded which). The receptors shown here come from a woman aged 18-35 years with Graves' hyperthyroidism. Each CDR3 is given with its conserved first and last residue. Clone size is stated in some rows and not others, as once, few, many or a class when expanded.

abundance: -
v_gene: TRBV5-1
CDR3aa: CASSLQGAAEAFF

abundance: few
v_gene: TRBV2
CDR3aa: CASSEGGSVGQPQHF

abundance: -
v_gene: TRBV6-1
CDR3aa: CASTPRGTQPQHF

abundance: few
v_gene: TRBV2
CDR3aa: CASSDVLSRDEKLFF

abundance: -
v_gene: TRBV6-6
CDR3aa: CASSYGTGAIPLHF

abundance: -
v_gene: TRBV7-3
CDR3aa: CASSPGQGLNQPQHF

abundance: -
v_gene: TRBV4-2
CDR3aa: CASSQDRFYQPQHF

abundance: -
v_gene: TRBV29-1
CDR3aa: CSGGDERGPTNGYTF

abundance: -
v_gene: TRBV20-1
CDR3aa: CSAREDRGYEKLFF

abundance: -
v_gene: TRBV7-9
CDR3aa: CASSLFRDKAYEQYF

abundance: few
v_gene: TRBV7-8
CDR3aa: CASSPFGTEIPPETQYF

abundance: few
v_gene: TRBV2
CDR3aa: CASSGVPNNSPLHF

abundance: many
v_gene: TRBV7-2
CDR3aa: CASSPRTF

abundance: -
v_gene: TRBV7-9
CDR3aa: CASSEAPQPEAFF

abundance: -
v_gene: TRBV5-1
CDR3aa: CASSGALTTSQETQYF

abundance: -
v_gene: TRBV29-1
CDR3aa: CSVAISGSGYGYTF

abundance: many
v_gene: TRBV2
CDR3aa: CASPSGQGEQYF

abundance: many
v_gene: TRBV5-5
CDR3aa: CASSFSQETQYF

abundance: -
v_gene: TRBV6-5
CDR3aa: CASQDGYNQETQYF

abundance: -
v_gene: TRBV9
CDR3aa: CASSVELPGSPTLNTEAFF

abundance: -
v_gene: TRBV7-9
CDR3aa: CACSQGPLNTEAFF

abundance: -
v_gene: TRBV14
CDR3aa: CASSQMREDTQYF

abundance: -
v_gene: TRBV20-1
CDR3aa: CSALGKSNQPQHF